These T cell receptor beta chains were read from a single sample in a study of blood T cell repertoires in COVID-19. The protocol was immunoSEQ multiplex PCR, while the TCRdb copy is restricted to in-frame clones and leaves out a portion. The sample lists about 240,000 clones, 70% to 85% occurring once. Sequenced material: peripheral blood. These receptors originate from a woman aged 80 or over with acute or convalescent COVID-19. Each CDR3 is given with its conserved first and last residue. The order of the fields is D gene, V gene, clone size, J gene, CDR3 protein, CDR3 DNA. The D gene is left open where the match is weak. Rows may omit the clone size; those that give it use once, few, many or a size class.

D: TRBD1
V: TRBV18
size: .
J: TRBJ1-3
CDR3: CASSPLSGGSGNTIYF
DNA: TGTGCCAGCTCACCACTGTCAGGGGGCTCTGGAAACACCATATATTTT

D: .
V: TRBV7-7
size: .
J: TRBJ2-3
CDR3: CASSLGGPDTQYF
DNA: TGTGCTAGCAGCTTGGGGGGGCCGGATACGCAGTATTTT

D: .
V: TRBV7-9
size: .
J: TRBJ2-5
CDR3: CASSLESLIGETQYF
DNA: TGTGCCAGCAGCTTAGAATCCCTTATCGGGGAGACCCAGTACTTC

D: TRBD1
V: TRBV6-5
size: .
J: TRBJ1-1
CDR3: CASSPTGVGTEAFF
DNA: TGTGCCAGCAGCCCGACAGGGGTGGGGACTGAAGCTTTCTTT

D: TRBD2
V: TRBV28
size: .
J: TRBJ2-7
CDR3: CASSLNPGGAGYEQYF
DNA: TGTGCCAGCAGTTTAAACCCCGGGGGGGCGGGGTACGAGCAGTACTTC

D: .
V: TRBV6-2/TRBV6-3
size: .
J: TRBJ1-1
CDR3: CASTPAGNTEAFF
DNA: TGTGCCAGCACCCCGGCGGGGAACACTGAAGCTTTCTTT

D: .
V: TRBV30
size: once
J: TRBJ2-3
CDR3: CAWSVQGTDTQYF
DNA: TGTGCCTGGAGTGTGCAGGGGACAGATACGCAGTATTTT

D: .
V: TRBV5-5
size: .
J: TRBJ1-1
CDR3: CASSLAANTEAFF
DNA: TGTGCCAGCAGCTTAGCCGCTAACACTGAAGCTTTCTTT

D: TRBD1
V: TRBV7-2
size: .
J: TRBJ1-2
CDR3: CASSLGTGANYGYTF
DNA: TGTGCCAGCAGCTTGGGGACAGGGGCTAACTATGGCTACACCTTC

D: .
V: TRBV7-3
size: .
J: TRBJ1-4
CDR3: CASSLGPGRNEKLFF
DNA: TGTGCCAGCAGCTTAGGTCCGGGTCGGAATGAAAAACTGTTTTTT

D: TRBD1
V: TRBV18
size: .
J: TRBJ1-3
CDR3: CASSLTGTGILSGSGNTIYF
DNA: TGTGCCAGCTCGCTAACCGGGACAGGAATACTCTCTGGGTCTGGAAACACCATATATTTT

D: .
V: TRBV6-6
size: .
J: TRBJ1-1
CDR3: CASKASNTEAFF
DNA: TGTGCCAGCAAAGCATCGAACACTGAAGCTTTCTTT

D: .
V: TRBV5-4
size: few
J: TRBJ1-4
CDR3: CASSLTATNEKLFF
DNA: TGTGCCAGCAGCTTGACAGCAACTAATGAAAAACTGTTTTTT

D: .
V: TRBV18
size: .
J: TRBJ2-5
CDR3: CASSGGQETQYF
DNA: TGTGCCAGCTCAGGCGGGCAGGAGACCCAGTACTTC

D: .
V: TRBV28
size: .
J: TRBJ1-4
CDR3: CASSLKTGNEKLFF
DNA: TGTGCCAGCAGTTTAAAAACAGGGAATGAAAAACTGTTTTTT

D: .
V: TRBV19
size: .
J: TRBJ2-4
CDR3: CASSPPGQLHIQYF
DNA: TGTGCCAGTAGTCCACCGGGACAACTTCACATTCAGTACTTC